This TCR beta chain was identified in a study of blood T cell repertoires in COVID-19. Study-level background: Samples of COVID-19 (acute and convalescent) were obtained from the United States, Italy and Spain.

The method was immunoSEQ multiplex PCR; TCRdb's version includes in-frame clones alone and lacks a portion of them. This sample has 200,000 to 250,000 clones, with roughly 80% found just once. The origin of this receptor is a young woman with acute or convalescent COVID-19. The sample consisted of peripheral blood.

In DNA, the CDR3 is TGTGCCAGCAGCTTGGTGTTACTAGCGGATAGCACCGGGGAGCTGTTTTTT. Amino acid sequence: CASSLVLLADSTGELFF. The rearrangement links TRBV5-4 to TRBJ2-2; 8 bases agree with TRBD2. V lost 0 bases and J lost 4; bases outside the gene matches: 8. Per germline, CDR1 SGHNT and CDR2 YYREEE (reference sequence). CDR3 length equals 17 residues.